The 31 T cell receptor beta chains given below trace back to one sample, sequenced in a study of T cell changes during pregnancy in multiple sclerosis. TCRdb's copy holds only in-frame clones and misses some; the assay was immunoSEQ multiplex PCR. The repertoire holds about 40,000 clones, with 90% as singletons. The sequencing used CD4+ T cells from peripheral blood mononuclear cells, collected in the third trimester of pregnancy. Receptors originate from a female donor with multiple sclerosis, enrolled in a pregnancy study.

This chain uses TRBV5-1 with TRBJ1-2; TRBD1 might be the D (6 bases). V was shortened by 7 bases and J by 2 bases, with 15 bases between the two germline ends. The CDR3 length is 14 residues. CDR1 SGHRS and CDR2 YFSETQ come from the germline V gene. For the CDR3, the DNA is TGCGCCAGCTCCAGACAGGCTTCCAACTATGGCTACACCTTC. Protein product: CASSRQASNYGYTF.

This sequence joins TRBV5-1 and TRBJ2-7; 8 bases match TRBD2. After removal of 0 bases from V and 2 bases from J, the junction contained 4 bases not matched to a gene. The CDR3 covers 15 residues. Germline V lookup: CDR1 SGHRS, CDR2 YFSETQ. The CDR3 here is CASSLGGRPPYEQYF. CDR3 nucleotide sequence: TGCGCCAGCAGCTTGGGCGGGAGGCCCCCCTACGAGCAGTACTTC. Supplemented by reference TRBV5-1 and TRBJ2-7, the full variable domain reads KAGVTQTPRYLIKTRGQQVTLSCSPISGHRSVSWYQQTPGQGLQFLFEYFSETQRNKGNFPGRFSGRQFSNSRSEMNVSTLELGDSALYLCASSLGGRPPYEQYFGPGTRLTVT.

In its sample, this clone was seen once. The chain links TRBV27 to TRBJ2-1; 12 bases match TRBD2. The germline V gene encodes CDR1 MNHEY and CDR2 SMNVEV (reference sequence). J was trimmed by 9 bases and V by 2 bases; bases with no gene match: 11. This CDR3 region has 17 residues. The CDR3 sequence: CASSLRLAGALDPEQFF. The CDR3 DNA is TGTGCCAGCAGTTTACGACTAGCGGGAGCGTTAGACCCTGAGCAGTTCTTC.

J is TRBJ1-3 and V is TRBV4-1, with no clear D. V lost 2 bases and J 4 bases, leaving 12 bases between the germline ends. The germline gives CDR1 MGHRA, CDR2 YSYEKL. The CDR3 is 15 residues long. In DNA form, the CDR3 reads TGCGCCAGCAGCCAACTCCACGGGGTAGGAAACACCATATATTTT. Amino acids: CASSQLHGVGNTIYF.

The CDR3 sequence: CASSSSTPLAGGRSYEQYF. The CDR3 bases are TGTGCCAGCAGCAGTAGCACCCCCCTAGCGGGGGGACGAAGCTACGAGCAGTACTTC. The chain carries TRBV11-2 and TRBJ2-7; 11 positions match TRBD2. Germline CDR1 and CDR2: SGHAT and FQNNGV. CDR3 length: 19 amino acids. V lost 5 bases and J lost 3; bases outside the gene matches: 18.

The V call is TRBV7-6, the J call TRBJ1-5; 8 bases map to TRBD1. This CDR3 region has 14 residues. Germline CDR1 SGHVS, CDR2 FNYEAQ. J was trimmed by 6 bases and V by 5 bases; bases with no gene match: 6. CDR3 DNA: TGTGCCAGCAGCCCGGACAGGGTTGGTCAGCCCCAGCATTTT. This encodes CASSPDRVGQPQHF.

The chain recombines TRBV6-1 with TRBJ1-5; D possibly corresponds to TRBD1 (5 bases). The germline V gene encodes CDR1 MNHNS and CDR2 SASEGT. This CDR3 is 18 amino acids long. V shed 4 bases and J shed 1 base, with 20 bases lying between them. The CDR3 sequence is CASSVRGEEPGSNQPQHF. CDR3 DNA sequence: TGTGCCAGCAGTGTGCGGGGGGAAGAGCCGGGGAGCAATCAGCCCCAGCATTTT.

The V call is TRBV9, the J call TRBJ1-2; D might be TRBD1 (6 bases). The CDR3 extends over 16 amino acids. V was pared by 0 bases and J by 3 bases, with 15 bases between. CDR1 is SGDLS, CDR2 YYNGEE, per germline. The CDR3 reads CASSVAQGGAYYGYTF. In DNA form, the CDR3 reads TGTGCCAGCAGCGTAGCACAAGGGGGGGCGTACTATGGCTACACCTTC.

V and J are TRBV19 and TRBJ2-1; D is unclear. The length of the CDR3 is 12 residues. Deletions cut 7 bases from V and 8 bases from J, with 12 bases between. Germline values: CDR1 LNHDA, CDR2 SQIVND (reference sequence). The CDR3 region has the DNA TGTGCCAGTACCAGAGGTCGGGATGAGCAGTTCTTC. This sequence encodes CASTRGRDEQFF.

This rearrangement joins TRBV5-1 to TRBJ2-7; no firm D call. The ends were cut back, 0 bases at V and 0 bases at J, with 7 bases in the middle. Germline V CDR1 and CDR2: SGHRS, YFSETQ. CDR3 length equals 14 residues. CDR3 coding DNA: TGCGCCAGCAGCTTGGCCTCGAGCTCCTACGAGCAGTACTTC. Amino acids: CASSLASSSYEQYF. Full variable domain (missing parts from reference TRBV5-1 and TRBJ2-7): KAGVTQTPRYLIKTRGQQVTLSCSPISGHRSVSWYQQTPGQGLQFLFEYFSETQRNKGNFPGRFSGRQFSNSRSEMNVSTLELGDSALYLCASSLASSSYEQYFGPGTRLTVT.

The rearrangement links TRBV23-1 to TRBJ1-2, with D maybe TRBD1 (5 bases). TRBV23-1 is an ORF, with its function uncertain. V lost 2 bases and J lost 5, with 21 bases in between. The CDR3 consists of 17 residues. CDR3 nucleotides: TGCGCCAGCAGTCAACCCAAAACAGGATATCACCCTTATGGCTACACCTTC. It translates to CASSQPKTGYHPYGYTF.

Of note for this clone: The same CDR3 also results from other DNA sequences found in this sample. The V call is TRBV9, the J call TRBJ1-4, with D hard to call. This CDR3 has 15 residues. V lost 0 bases to trimming and J lost 0 bases, with 6 bases between them. The germline V gene encodes CDR1 SGDLS and CDR2 YYNGEE. The CDR3 sequence: CASSVAPATNEKLFF. The CDR3 DNA follows: TGTGCCAGCAGCGTAGCCCCCGCAACTAATGAAAAACTGTTTTTT.

The chain combines TRBV9 with TRBJ2-3; possibly TRBD2 for D (5 bases). V lost 4 bases, J lost 2 bases, and 14 bases lay in between. CDR1 is SGDLS and CDR2 is YYNGEE in the germline V gene. The CDR3 contains 15 residues. CDR3 DNA sequence: TGTGCCAGCAGCCCTTCCGGACTTTCCACAGATACGCAGTATTTT. Translated, it gives CASSPSGLSTDTQYF.

The chain links TRBV28 to TRBJ2-7; D is perhaps TRBD2 (6 bases). Germline lookup yields CDR1 MDHEN and CDR2 SYDVKM. V lost 2 bases and J lost 6, with 20 bases in between. This CDR3 is built from 16 residues. The CDR3 region has the DNA TGTGCCAGCAGTTTAGGATCGGCGACGGGGGTGGGCGAGCAGTACTTC. As protein: CASSLGSATGVGEQYF.

The gene calls are TRBV5-1 and TRBJ1-1; 7 bases align to TRBD1. The CDR3 consists of 16 residues. Germline loops: CDR1 SGHRS, CDR2 YFSETQ. Losses at the gene ends were 0 bases for V and 1 base for J; bases not matched to a gene: 6. The chain's CDR3 is CASSLVIGTANTEAFF. The CDR3 region has the DNA TGCGCCAGCAGCTTGGTTATCGGGACAGCGAACACTGAAGCTTTCTTT.

The rearrangement uses TRBV4-2 and TRBJ2-1; maybe TRBD1 (6 bases). Trimming took off 0 bases at V and 3 bases at J, with 6 bases between the two ends. The CDR3 spans 14 residues. Germline V CDR1 and CDR2: LGHNA, YNFKEQ. CDR3 nucleotides: TGTGCCAGCAGCCAAGACAGGGGCTACAATGAGCAGTTCTTC. Translated: CASSQDRGYNEQFF.

This chain joins TRBV5-5 and TRBJ2-3; tentative D call: TRBD2 (5 bases). V was cut by 0 bases and J by 0 bases, with 14 bases left in between. The CDR3 is 17 residues long. In germline, CDR1 is SGHKS, CDR2 YYEKEE (reference sequence). The CDR3 loop reads CASSLGASRTSTDTQYF. The CDR3 coding sequence is TGTGCCAGCAGCTTGGGGGCTAGCAGAACTAGCACAGATACGCAGTATTTT.

This chain joins TRBV19 and TRBJ1-2; D is undetermined. V lost 10 bases, J lost 6 bases, and 15 bases lay in between. The CDR3 spans 12 residues. The germline V gene encodes CDR1 LNHDA and CDR2 SQIVND (reference sequence). CDR3 nucleotides: TGTGCCACCCGGGGTAGTTCTGATGGCTACACCTTC. It codes for CATRGSSDGYTF.

This clone was detected once. The chain links TRBV28 to TRBJ2-2; 10 bases match TRBD2. With 6 bases clipped from V and 6 bases from J, the junction kept 4 bases outside the gene matches. Germline V gives CDR1 MDHEN, CDR2 SYDVKM. The CDR3 runs 14 residues. The CDR3 loop reads CASRASGSAGELFF. DNA for the CDR3: TGTGCCAGCAGGGCTAGCGGGAGCGCCGGGGAGCTGTTTTTT.

J is TRBJ2-2 and V is TRBV5-1, with a weak D call TRBD1 (5 bases). Germline V gene data show CDR1 as SGHRS and CDR2 as YFSETQ. This CDR3 is built from 15 residues. V was cut by 2 bases and J by 2 bases, with 10 bases left in between. CDR3: CASSFSGLNTGELFF. Here the CDR3 DNA reads TGCGCCAGCAGCTTCTCAGGGCTTAACACCGGGGAGCTGTTTTTT. Complete variable domain (other parts from reference TRBV5-1 and TRBJ2-2): KAGVTQTPRYLIKTRGQQVTLSCSPISGHRSVSWYQQTPGQGLQFLFEYFSETQRNKGNFPGRFSGRQFSNSRSEMNVSTLELGDSALYLCASSFSGLNTGELFFGEGSRLTVL.

The CDR3: CASGRTGAHRGSEQYF. CDR3 DNA sequence: TGTGCCAGCGGTAGGACAGGGGCTCATCGGGGGTCGGAGCAGTACTTC. V and J are TRBV27 and TRBJ2-7; TRBD1 matches at 9 bases. Germline CDR1 is MNHEY and CDR2 is SMNVEV (reference sequence). Trimming at V came to 8 bases and at J to 7 bases, leaving 18 bases not matched to a gene. This CDR3 has 16 residues.

The chain uses TRBV28 and TRBJ1-1, with D unresolved. Trimming cost V 2 bases and J 6 bases, with 16 bases left between them. Germline V gene sequence: CDR1 MDHEN, CDR2 SYDVKM. This CDR3 has 15 amino acids. CDR3 loop: CASSLTFEGDSEAFF. As DNA, the CDR3 is TGTGCCAGCAGTTTAACATTTGAGGGAGACTCTGAAGCTTTCTTT. Filled out from reference TRBV28 and TRBJ1-1, the complete variable domain reads DVKVTQSSRYLVKRTGEKVFLECVQDMDHENMFWYRQDPGLGLRLIYFSYDVKMKEKGDIPEGYSVSREKKERFSLILESASTNQTSMYLCASSLTFEGDSEAFFGQGTRLTVV.

The chain recombines TRBV28 with TRBJ1-1, with no clear D. The germline gives CDR1 MDHEN, CDR2 SYDVKM. V gave up 6 bases and J gave up 4 bases, with 9 bases separating them. This CDR3 has 12 amino acids. The DNA for the CDR3 is TGTGCCAGCAGAGTGGGGAGCACTGAAGCTTTCTTT. Protein sequence: CASRVGSTEAFF.

The rearrangement joins TRBV18 to TRBJ2-3, with a tentative D call TRBD1 (5 bases). The germline V gene has CDR1 KGHSH and CDR2 LQKENI. The V and J ends lost 0 bases and 2 bases respectively, with 9 bases between them. CDR3 length: 15 amino acids. CDR3 protein: CASSPPGEFTDTQYF. The CDR3 DNA reads TGTGCCAGCTCACCACCAGGGGAATTCACAGATACGCAGTATTTT.

This clone occurred once. The chain recombines TRBV18 with TRBJ2-7, with unresolved D. Germline loops: CDR1 KGHSH, CDR2 LQKENI. Trimming shortened V by 0 bases and J by 3 bases, and 6 bases separated the two germline ends. The CDR3 runs to 13 residues. The CDR3 DNA is TGTGCCAGCTCACCACCGTCAGACTACGAGCAGTACTTC. This encodes CASSPPSDYEQYF.

The genes are TRBV6-1 and TRBJ2-5, with TRBD2 matching 12 bases. J was trimmed by 3 bases and V by 7 bases; bases with no gene match: 6. Germline V CDR1 and CDR2: MNHNS, SASEGT. The CDR3 sequence is 15 residues long. The CDR3 is CASTPLAGGKETQYF. In nucleotides, the CDR3 is TGTGCCAGCACCCCACTAGCGGGAGGAAAAGAGACCCAGTACTTC.

This clone appeared a single time. The J gene is TRBJ1-2, the V gene TRBV2; TRBD1 aligns across 7 bases. Trimming cost V 5 bases and J 8 bases; bases outside gene matches: 8. This CDR3 is built from 13 residues. The V gene's germline CDR1 is SNHLY and CDR2 FYNNEI. This CDR3 reads CASSLPGGYGYTF. DNA of the CDR3: TGTGCCAGCAGTTTACCAGGGGGTTACGGCTACACCTTC.

The chain is built from TRBV18 and TRBJ2-3, with unresolved D. The CDR3 length is 13 residues. Deletions cut 6 bases from V and 0 bases from J, with 7 bases between. Germline assignment: CDR1 KGHSH and CDR2 LQKENI. CDR3: CASSVTSTDTQYF. As DNA, the CDR3 is TGTGCCAGCTCCGTTACTAGCACAGATACGCAGTATTTT.

A few counts support this clone. The chain combines TRBV28 with TRBJ2-3; the match to TRBD2 covers 7 bases. This CDR3 spans 17 amino acids. Germline CDR1 is MDHEN and CDR2 is SYDVKM. The junction had 12 bases not matched to a gene; V was cut back by 4 bases and J by 2 bases. The CDR3 here is CASSSLIVGGVTDTQYF. The DNA for the CDR3 is TGTGCCAGCAGTTCCCTTATAGTTGGGGGGGTCACAGATACGCAGTATTTT.

The chain uses TRBV28 and TRBJ2-3; 8 nucleotides align to TRBD1. CDR1 MDHEN and CDR2 SYDVKM come from the germline V gene. This CDR3 has 13 amino acids. J was trimmed by 2 bases and V by 6 bases; bases with no gene match: 1. The DNA of the CDR3 is TGTGCCAGCAGACAGGGGGTCACAGATACGCAGTATTTT. Its protein is CASRQGVTDTQYF.

The chain has TRBV2 and TRBJ2-7, with a tentative D call TRBD1 (6 bases). Germline CDR1 is SNHLY and CDR2 is FYNNEI. V was trimmed by 4 bases and J by 3 bases, leaving 10 bases between them. The CDR3 runs 13 residues. The CDR3 is CASSVTGNYEQYF. CDR3 DNA sequence: TGTGCCAGCAGTGTAACAGGGAACTACGAGCAGTACTTC.